The clone carrying this T cell receptor (beta chain) was seen repeatedly, ten times or more. V was trimmed by 0 bases and J by 4 bases, leaving 7 bases between them. Germline loops: CDR1 SGHDT, CDR2 YYEEEE. CDR3 size: 13 residues. These data come from a study of T cells after yellow fever vaccination. MiXCR was run by TCRdb on the 5' RACE reads, yielding one entry per CDR3 protein. The sample yields 45,000 to 60,000 distinct CDR3 sequences, approximately 6.6% seen once. This specimen was CD8+ T cells not binding an NS4B(214-222) dextramer, sorted from PBMCs, taken more than 40 days after the first yellow fever vaccination. This sequence originates from a man aged 18 to 29 who received the YFV17D yellow fever vaccine. The chain carries TRBV5-6 and TRBJ1-1; D is unresolved. CDR3 amino acids: CASSLEGGTEAFF. DNA of the CDR3: TGTGCCAGCAGCTTGGAGGGTGGCACTGAAGCTTTCTTT.